This T cell receptor (beta chain) derives from a study of cytomegalovirus exposure and HLA in healthy donors. General study results and limits: The study recorded fewer than 200 TCR beta chains that were cytomegalovirus-associated.

This clone was picked up a small number of times. The target antigen is unknown. Researchers ran the PCR with 60 Vbeta and 13 Jbeta primers. Assay used: immunoSEQ multiplex PCR; TCRdb lists only in-frame clones, some missing. There are about 90,000 clones in the sample; 84% occur only once, and about 2% lies in the top ten. The CDR3 contains 14 residues. Between the trimmed V and J ends, which lost 4 bases and 7 bases, there was a span of 14 bases. The V gene's germline CDR1 is MRHNA and CDR2 SNTAGT. Sequenced input: PBMCs. The V call is TRBV6-4, the J call TRBJ2-1, with D possibly matching TRBD2 (5 bases). The clonotype comes from a man aged 18 to 35 in good health and CMV-seronegative. CDR3 residues: CASSVGISGNEQFF. CDR3 nucleotides: TGTGCCAGCAGTGTTGGGATAAGCGGAAATGAGCAGTTCTTC.